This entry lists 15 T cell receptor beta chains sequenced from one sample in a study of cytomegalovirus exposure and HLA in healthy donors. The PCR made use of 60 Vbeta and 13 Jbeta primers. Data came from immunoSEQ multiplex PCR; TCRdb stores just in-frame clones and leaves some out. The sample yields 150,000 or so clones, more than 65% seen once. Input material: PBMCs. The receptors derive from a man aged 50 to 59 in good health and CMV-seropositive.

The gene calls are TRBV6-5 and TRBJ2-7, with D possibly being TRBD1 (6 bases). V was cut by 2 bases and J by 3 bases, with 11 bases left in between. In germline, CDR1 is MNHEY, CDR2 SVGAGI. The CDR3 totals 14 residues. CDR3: CASSYPNRDYEQYF. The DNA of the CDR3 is TGTGCCAGCAGTTACCCCAACAGGGACTACGAGCAGTACTTC.

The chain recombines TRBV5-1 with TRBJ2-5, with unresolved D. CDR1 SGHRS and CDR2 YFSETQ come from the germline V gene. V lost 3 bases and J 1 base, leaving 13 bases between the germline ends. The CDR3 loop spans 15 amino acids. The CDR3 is CASSSPENPQETQYF. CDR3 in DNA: TGCGCCAGCAGCTCCCCCGAGAACCCCCAAGAGACCCAGTACTTC.

In nucleotides, the CDR3 is TGTGCCAGCACCAGAAATCGTAATAGCTACTACAATGAGCAGTTCTTC. This translates into CASTRNRNSYYNEQFF. The rearrangement uses TRBV27 and TRBJ2-1, with D unclear. Germline CDR1 and CDR2: MNHEY and SMNVEV (reference sequence). V was trimmed by 7 bases and J by 3 bases, leaving 19 bases between them. The CDR3 runs 16 residues.

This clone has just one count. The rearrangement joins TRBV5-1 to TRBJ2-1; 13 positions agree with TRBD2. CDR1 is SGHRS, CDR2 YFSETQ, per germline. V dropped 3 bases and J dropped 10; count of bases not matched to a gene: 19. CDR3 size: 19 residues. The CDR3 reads CASSSKTSGRPVSEAEQFF. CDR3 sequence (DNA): TGCGCCAGCAGCTCTAAGACTAGCGGGAGGCCCGTTTCGGAGGCGGAGCAGTTCTTC.

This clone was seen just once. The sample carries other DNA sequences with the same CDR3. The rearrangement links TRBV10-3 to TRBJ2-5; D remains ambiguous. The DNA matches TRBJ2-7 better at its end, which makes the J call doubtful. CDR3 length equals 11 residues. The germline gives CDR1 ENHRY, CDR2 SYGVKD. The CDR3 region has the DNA TGTGCCATCAGTGAGTCCACCGAGCAGTACTTC. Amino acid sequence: CAISESTEQYF.

CDR3 DNA: TGTGCCAGCAGTCTACAGGGGGGCAATTCACCCCTCCACTTT. Protein: CASSLQGGNSPLHF. The chain joins TRBV6-5 to TRBJ1-6, with TRBD1 identical over 8 bases. Trimming at V came to 5 bases and at J to 7 bases, leaving 4 bases not matched to a gene. In germline, CDR1 is MNHEY, CDR2 SVGAGI. The CDR3 sequence is 14 residues long.

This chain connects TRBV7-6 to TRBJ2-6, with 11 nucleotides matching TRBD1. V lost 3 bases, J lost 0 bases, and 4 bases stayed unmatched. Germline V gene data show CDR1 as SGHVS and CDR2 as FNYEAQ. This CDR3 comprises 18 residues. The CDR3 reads CASSFRGQGVSGANVLTF. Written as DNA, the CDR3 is TGTGCCAGCAGCTTTAGGGGACAGGGGGTCTCTGGGGCCAACGTCCTGACTTTC.

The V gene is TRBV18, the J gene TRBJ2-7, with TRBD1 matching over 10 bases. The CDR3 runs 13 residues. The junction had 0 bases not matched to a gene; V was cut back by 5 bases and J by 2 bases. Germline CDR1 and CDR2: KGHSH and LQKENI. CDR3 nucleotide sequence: TGTGCCAGCTCAGGGACAGGGGCCTACGAGCAGTACTTC. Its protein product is CASSGTGAYEQYF.

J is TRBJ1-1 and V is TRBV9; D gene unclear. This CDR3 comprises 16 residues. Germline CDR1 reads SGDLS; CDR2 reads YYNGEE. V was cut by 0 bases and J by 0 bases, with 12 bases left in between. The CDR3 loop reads CASSVDWTGVNTEAFF. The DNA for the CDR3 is TGTGCCAGCAGCGTAGACTGGACGGGAGTGAACACTGAAGCTTTCTTT.

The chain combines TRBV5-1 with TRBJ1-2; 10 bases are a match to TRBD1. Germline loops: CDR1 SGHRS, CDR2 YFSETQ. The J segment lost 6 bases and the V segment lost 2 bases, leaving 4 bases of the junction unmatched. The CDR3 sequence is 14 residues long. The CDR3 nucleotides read TGCGCCAGCAGCTTAGGACAGGGGGAGAATGGCTACACCTTC. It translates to CASSLGQGENGYTF. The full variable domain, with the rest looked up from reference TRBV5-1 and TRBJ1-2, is KAGVTQTPRYLIKTRGQQVTLSCSPISGHRSVSWYQQTPGQGLQFLFEYFSETQRNKGNFPGRFSGRQFSNSRSEMNVSTLELGDSALYLCASSLGQGENGYTFGSGTRLTVV.

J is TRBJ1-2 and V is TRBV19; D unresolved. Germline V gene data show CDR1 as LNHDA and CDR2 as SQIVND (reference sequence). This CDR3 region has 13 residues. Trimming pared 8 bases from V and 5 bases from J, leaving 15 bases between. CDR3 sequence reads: CASWTSGSYGYTF. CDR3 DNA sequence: TGTGCCAGTTGGACGTCGGGGAGTTATGGCTACACCTTC.

CDR3 residues: CASSPREVEETQYF. As DNA, the CDR3 is TGTGCCAGCTCACCACGCGAGGTGGAGGAGACCCAGTACTTC. The chain employs TRBV18 and TRBJ2-5; unclear D gene. The CDR3 totals 14 residues. V shed 1 base and J shed 5 bases, with 11 bases lying between them. Germline values: CDR1 KGHSH, CDR2 LQKENI.

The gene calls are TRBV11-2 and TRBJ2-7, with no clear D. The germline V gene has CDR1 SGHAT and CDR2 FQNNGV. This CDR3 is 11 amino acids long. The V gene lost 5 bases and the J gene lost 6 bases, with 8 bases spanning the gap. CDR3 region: CASSVRVEQYF. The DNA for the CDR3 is TGTGCCAGCAGCGTCCGGGTCGAGCAGTACTTC. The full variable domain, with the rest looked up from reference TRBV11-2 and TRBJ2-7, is EAGVAQSPRYKIIEKRQSVAFWCNPISGHATLYWYQQILGQGPKLLIQFQNNGVVDDSQLPKDRFSAERLKGVDSTLKIQPAKLEDSAVYLCASSVRVEQYFGPGTRLTVT.

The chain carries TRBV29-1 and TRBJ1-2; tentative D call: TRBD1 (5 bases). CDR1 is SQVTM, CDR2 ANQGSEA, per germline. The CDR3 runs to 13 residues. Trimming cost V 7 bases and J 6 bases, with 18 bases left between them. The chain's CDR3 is CSAGRGLSNGYTF. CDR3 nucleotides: TGCAGCGCCGGGCGGGGGTTGAGCAATGGCTACACCTTC.

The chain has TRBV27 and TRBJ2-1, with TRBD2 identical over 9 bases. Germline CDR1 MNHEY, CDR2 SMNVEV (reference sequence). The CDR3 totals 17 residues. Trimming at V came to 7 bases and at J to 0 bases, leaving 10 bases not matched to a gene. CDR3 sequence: CASTSRSGSYSYNEQFF. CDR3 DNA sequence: TGTGCCAGCACCTCCCGTAGCGGGAGCTACTCCTACAATGAGCAGTTCTTC.